The 12 T cell receptor beta chains presented below share a single source sample, sequenced in a study of somatic mutations in cytotoxic T cells in rheumatoid arthritis. TCRdb's table, derived via immunoSEQ multiplex PCR, lists solely in-frame clones and lacks some. The table includes fewer than 30,000 clones, 70% to 85% detected once. Sequenced input: CD8+ T cells sorted from blood. The source is a woman aged 18 to 35 in good health.

The genes are TRBV7-9 and TRBJ2-1, with TRBD1 matching over 11 bases. Germline assignment: CDR1 SEHNR and CDR2 FQNEAQ (reference sequence). The length of the CDR3 is 15 residues. V was pared by 4 bases and J by 6 bases, with 5 bases of the junction left unmatched. The CDR3 DNA sequence: TGTGCCAGCAGCTCTGGACAGGGGGCGCTCAATGAGCAGTTCTTC. It codes for CASSSGQGALNEQFF.

The V and J genes are TRBV7-9 and TRBJ2-2; 10 bases are shared with TRBD2. Germline V gene lookup returns CDR1 SEHNR and CDR2 FQNEAQ (reference sequence). The ends lost 4 bases at V and 6 bases at J; junction bases unmatched: 8. The CDR3 has 16 residues. CDR3 nucleotide sequence: TGTGCCAGCAGCTCCCCGGGACTAGCGTTCCCCGGGGAGCTGTTTTTT. It translates to CASSSPGLAFPGELFF.

The chain links TRBV4-2 to TRBJ1-2; 7 bases fit TRBD1. This CDR3 is 15 amino acids long. V dropped 0 bases and J dropped 2; count of bases not matched to a gene: 3. Germline CDR1 LGHNA, CDR2 YNFKEQ. The CDR3 coding sequence is TGTGCCAGCAGCCAAGAGAACAGGGGAAACTATGGCTACACCTTC. Translating gives CASSQENRGNYGYTF.

This clone has just one count. This rearrangement joins TRBV18 to TRBJ2-7; D gene uncertain. This CDR3 is built from 13 residues. Trimming cost V 0 bases and J 7 bases, with 10 bases left between them. The germline V gene encodes CDR1 KGHSH and CDR2 LQKENI. CDR3 sequence: CASSPPGETEQYF. CDR3 coding DNA: TGTGCCAGCTCACCACCGGGCGAAACGGAGCAGTACTTC.

This clone was seen a handful of times. The chain couples TRBV7-6 to TRBJ1-1; D is ambiguous. Trimming pared 0 bases from V and 5 bases from J, leaving 10 bases between. This CDR3 spans 14 amino acids. CDR1 is SGHVS and CDR2 is FNYEAQ in the germline V gene. CDR3 coding DNA: TGTGCCAGCAGCTTAGCGGGCCTGGGGACTGAAGCTTTCTTT. It encodes CASSLAGLGTEAFF.

The rearrangement uses TRBV27 and TRBJ2-7, with unresolved D. This CDR3 contains 15 residues. Deletions cut 2 bases from V and 6 bases from J, with 17 bases between. Germline CDR1 MNHEY, CDR2 SMNVEV (reference sequence). The CDR3, as DNA: TGTGCCAGCAGTTTACGGCCCCTACAAGGCCCCGAGCAGTACTTC. The encoded protein is CASSLRPLQGPEQYF.

The chain couples TRBV5-4 to TRBJ2-7, with D possibly being TRBD2 (5 bases). V was shortened by 3 bases and J by 2 bases, with 9 bases between the two germline ends. The CDR3 runs 13 residues. CDR1 SGHNT and CDR2 YYREEE come from the germline V gene (reference sequence). This chain's CDR3 is CASSWGVTYEQYF. CDR3 nucleotide sequence: TGTGCCAGCAGCTGGGGAGTGACCTACGAGCAGTACTTC.

This clone was seen only once. This chain links TRBV27 with TRBJ2-3, with D perhaps matching TRBD1 (6 bases). CDR3 length: 16 residues. Trimming took off 0 bases at V and 0 bases at J, with 10 bases between the two ends. Germline V gene lookup returns CDR1 MNHEY and CDR2 SMNVEV (reference sequence). This chain's CDR3 is CASSLSLGASTDTQYF. CDR3 DNA sequence: TGTGCCAGCAGTTTATCACTGGGGGCAAGCACAGATACGCAGTATTTT.

V and J are TRBV9 and TRBJ2-1, with D unresolved. The CDR3 consists of 13 residues. With 6 bases removed from V and 0 bases from J, the gap between germline ends came to 7 bases. Germline CDR1 reads SGDLS; CDR2 reads YYNGEE. The CDR3 DNA is TGTGCCAGCACCGGTAGCTCCTACAATGAGCAGTTCTTC. It yields the protein CASTGSSYNEQFF.

This chain connects TRBV4-1 to TRBJ2-6; D uncertain. Trimming took 0 bases from V and 0 from J, leaving 21 bases between them. In germline, CDR1 is MGHRA, CDR2 YSYEKL. The CDR3 length is 21 residues. The DNA for the CDR3 is TGCGCCAGCAGCCAAGATCCCGACATCGCGAAGCAGCTCTCTGGGGCCAACGTCCTGACTTTC. Translating it yields CASSQDPDIAKQLSGANVLTF.

V usage is TRBV4-1 and J usage is TRBJ1-3, with TRBD1 as a possible D gene (6 bases). V was pared by 3 bases and J by 4 bases, with 13 bases between. CDR1 and CDR2 (germline): MGHRA, YSYEKL. The CDR3 runs 15 residues. CDR3 in DNA: TGCGCCAGCAGCCAGCCTCACAGGGCCGGAAACACCATATATTTT. Protein: CASSQPHRAGNTIYF.

This chain joins TRBV6-5 and TRBJ2-5; 10 bases agree with TRBD2. V gave up 5 bases and J gave up 4 bases; unmatched junction bases: 7. In germline, CDR1 is MNHEY, CDR2 SVGAGI. The CDR3 loop spans 15 amino acids. CDR3 residues: CASSLLAGALETQYF. CDR3 in DNA: TGTGCCAGCAGTCTCCTAGCGGGAGCTTTAGAGACCCAGTACTTC.